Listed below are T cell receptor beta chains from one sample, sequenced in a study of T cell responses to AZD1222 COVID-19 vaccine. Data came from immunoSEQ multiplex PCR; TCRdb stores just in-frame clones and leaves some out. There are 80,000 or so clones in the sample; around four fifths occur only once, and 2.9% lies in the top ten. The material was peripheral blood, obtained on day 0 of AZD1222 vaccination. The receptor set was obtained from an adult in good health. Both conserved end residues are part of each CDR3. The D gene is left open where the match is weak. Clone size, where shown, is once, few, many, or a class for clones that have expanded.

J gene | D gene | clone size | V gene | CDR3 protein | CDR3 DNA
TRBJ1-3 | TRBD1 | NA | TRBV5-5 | CASSAGDSSGNTIYF | TGTGCCAGCAGCGCAGGGGACAGCTCTGGAAACACCATATATTTT
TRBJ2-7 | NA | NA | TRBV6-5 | CASSYGGGGTYEQYF | TGTGCCAGCAGTTACGGCGGTGGGGGGACCTACGAGCAGTACTTC
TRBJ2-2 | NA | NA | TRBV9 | CASSVYGRDSVYTGELFF | TGTGCCAGCAGCGTCTACGGGCGGGACAGTGTTTACACCGGGGAGCTGTTTTTT
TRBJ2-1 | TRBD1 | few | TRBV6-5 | CASSYSGGASYNEQFF | TGTGCCAGCAGTTACTCAGGGGGCGCTTCCTACAATGAGCAGTTCTTC
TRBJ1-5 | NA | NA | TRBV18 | CASSLGDGKNQPQHF | TGTGCCAGCTCATTGGGGGACGGGAAAAATCAGCCCCAGCATTTT
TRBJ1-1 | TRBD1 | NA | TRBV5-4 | CASSGTGTGGAGTEAFF | TGTGCCAGCAGCGGAACCGGGACAGGGGGCGCAGGGACTGAAGCTTTCTTT
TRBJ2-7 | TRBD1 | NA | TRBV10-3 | CAISPGDRGDEQYF | TGTGCCATCAGCCCCGGGGACAGGGGAGACGAGCAGTATTTC
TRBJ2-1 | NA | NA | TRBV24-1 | CATSDLGSGEQFF | TGTGCCACCAGTGATTTGGGGTCCGGTGAGCAGTTCTTC
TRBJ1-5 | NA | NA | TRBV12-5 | CASGLAGSRNQPQHF | TGTGCTAGTGGTTTAGCGGGCAGCAGAAATCAGCCCCAGCATTTT
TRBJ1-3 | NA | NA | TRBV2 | CASSEEAGWGNTIYF | TGTGCCAGCAGTGAAGAGGCAGGGTGGGGAAACACCATATATTTT
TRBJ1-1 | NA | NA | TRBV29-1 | CSVGGVGSTEAFF | TGCAGCGTCGGAGGGGTGGGGTCCACTGAAGCTTTCTTT
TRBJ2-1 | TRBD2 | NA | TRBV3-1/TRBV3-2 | CASSLRGGAGNEQFF | TGTGCCAGCAGCCTGCGCGGGGGGGCCGGCAATGAGCAGTTCTTC
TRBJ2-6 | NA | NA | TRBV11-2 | CASSLDGRFYSGANVLTF | TGTGCCAGCAGCTTAGACGGCAGGTTCTACTCTGGGGCCAACGTCCTGACTTTC
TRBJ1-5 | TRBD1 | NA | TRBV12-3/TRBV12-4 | CATSTGAQPQHF | TGTGCCACCTCAACAGGGGCTCAGCCCCAGCATTTT
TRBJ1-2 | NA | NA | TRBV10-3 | CAIREVTRGGYTF | TGTGCCATCAGAGAGGTAACACGAGGCGGCTACACCTTC
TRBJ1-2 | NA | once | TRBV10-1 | CASSEGVTFYGYTF | TGCGCCAGCAGTGAAGGGGTAACCTTCTATGGCTACACCTTC
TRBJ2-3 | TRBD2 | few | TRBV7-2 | CASSPRTSSTDTQYF | TGTGCCAGCAGCCCCCGGACTAGTAGCACAGATACGCAGTATTTT
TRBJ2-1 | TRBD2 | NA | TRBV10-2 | CASSARTSGYNEQFF | TGCGCCAGCAGTGCCAGGACTAGCGGATACAATGAGCAGTTCTTC
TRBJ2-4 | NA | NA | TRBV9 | CASSVGAGGGEGKNIQYF | TGTGCCAGCAGCGTAGGGGCTGGAGGGGGCGAGGGCAAAAACATTCAGTACTTC
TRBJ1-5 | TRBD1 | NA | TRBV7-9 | CASSRQGGGASNQPQHF | TGTGCCAGCAGCCGACAGGGCGGTGGCGCGAGCAATCAGCCCCAGCATTTT
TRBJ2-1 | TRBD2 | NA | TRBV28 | CASSLAGGYNEQFF | TGTGCCAGCAGTCTAGCGGGGGGGTACAATGAGCAGTTCTTC
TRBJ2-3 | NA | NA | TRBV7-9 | CASSSITGFQGADTQYF | TGTGCCAGCAGCAGTATCACAGGGTTTCAAGGGGCAGATACGCAGTATTTT
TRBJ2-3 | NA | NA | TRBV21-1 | CASSKASGSTDTQYF | TGTGCCAGCAGCAAAGCTAGCGGGAGCACAGATACGCAGTATTTT
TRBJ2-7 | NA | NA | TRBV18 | CASSPQAAYEQYF | TGTGCCAGCTCACCACAGGCCGCCTACGAGCAGTACTTC
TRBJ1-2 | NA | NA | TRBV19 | CASSNQELTNYGYTF | TGTGCCAGTAGTAATCAGGAGCTTACTAACTATGGCTACACCTTC
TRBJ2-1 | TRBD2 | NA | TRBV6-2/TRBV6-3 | CASSPRLAGGDEQFF | TGTGCCAGCAGTCCCCGACTAGCGGGGGGGGATGAGCAGTTCTTC
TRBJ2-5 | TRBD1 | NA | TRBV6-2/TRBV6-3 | CASSLHRGTGETQYF | TGTGCCAGCAGTCTGCACAGGGGGACTGGAGAGACCCAGTACTTC
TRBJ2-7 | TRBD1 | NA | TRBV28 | CASRSGTGGAYEQYF | TGTGCCAGCAGGTCCGGGACAGGGGGTGCCTACGAGCAGTACTTC
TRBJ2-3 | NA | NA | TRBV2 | CASSDNWASWKDTQYF | TGTGCCAGCAGTGATAATTGGGCTAGCTGGAAAGATACGCAGTATTTT
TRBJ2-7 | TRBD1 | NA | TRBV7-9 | CASSLGRDRAPYEQYF | TGTGCCAGCAGCTTAGGGAGAGACAGGGCCCCCTACGAGCAGTACTTC
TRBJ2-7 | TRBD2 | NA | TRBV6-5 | CASSSFRTSGHYEQYF | TGTGCCAGCAGTTCCTTTCGGACTAGCGGCCACTACGAGCAGTACTTC
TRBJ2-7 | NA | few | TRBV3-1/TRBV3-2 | CASSQGYPSEQYF | TGTGCCAGCAGCCAGGGCTACCCCTCCGAGCAGTACTTC
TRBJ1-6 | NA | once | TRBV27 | CASTSGTYNSPLHF | TGTGCCAGCACCTCCGGGACATATAATTCACCCCTCCACTTT
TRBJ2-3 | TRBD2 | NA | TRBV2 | CASHAAGTSGADTQYF | TGTGCCAGCCACGCCGCCGGGACTAGCGGGGCGGATACGCAGTATTTT
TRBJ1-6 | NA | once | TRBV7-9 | CASSLDSGNGSPLHF | TGTGCCAGCAGCTTAGACTCGGGAAACGGTTCACCCCTCCACTTT
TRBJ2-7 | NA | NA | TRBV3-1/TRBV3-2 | CASSRSNQITWRRYYYEQYF | TGTGCCAGCAGCCGGAGTAATCAAATCACGTGGCGAAGGTATTACTACGAGCAGTACTTC
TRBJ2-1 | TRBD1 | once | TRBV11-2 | CASSMQGAVSYNEQFF | TGTGCCAGCAGCATGCAGGGGGCAGTGTCCTACAATGAGCAGTTCTTC
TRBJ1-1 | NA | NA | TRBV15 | CATSPDPDTEAFF | TGTGCCACCAGCCCTGATCCGGACACTGAAGCTTTCTTT
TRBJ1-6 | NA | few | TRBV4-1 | CASLGGPLNSPLHF | TGCGCCAGCTTGGGGGGGCCCCTCAATTCACCCCTCCACTTT
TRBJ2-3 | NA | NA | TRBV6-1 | CASSEWEAPNTQYF | TGTGCCAGCAGTGAATGGGAGGCCCCGAATACGCAGTATTTT